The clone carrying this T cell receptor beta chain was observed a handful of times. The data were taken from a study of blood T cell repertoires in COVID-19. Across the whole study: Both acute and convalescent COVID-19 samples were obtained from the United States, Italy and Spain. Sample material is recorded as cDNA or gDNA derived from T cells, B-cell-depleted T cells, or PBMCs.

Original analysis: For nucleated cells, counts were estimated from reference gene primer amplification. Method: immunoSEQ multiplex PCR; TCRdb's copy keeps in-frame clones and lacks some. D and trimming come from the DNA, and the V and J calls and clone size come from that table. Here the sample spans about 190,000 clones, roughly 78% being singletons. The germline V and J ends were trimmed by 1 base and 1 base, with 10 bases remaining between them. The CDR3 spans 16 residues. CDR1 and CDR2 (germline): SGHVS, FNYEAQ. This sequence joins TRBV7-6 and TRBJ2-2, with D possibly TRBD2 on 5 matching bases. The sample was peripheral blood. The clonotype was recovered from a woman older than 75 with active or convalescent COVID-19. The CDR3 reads CASSLGWAGNTGELFF. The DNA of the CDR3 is TGTGCCAGCAGCTTAGGGTGGGCGGGGAACACCGGGGAGCTGTTTTTT.